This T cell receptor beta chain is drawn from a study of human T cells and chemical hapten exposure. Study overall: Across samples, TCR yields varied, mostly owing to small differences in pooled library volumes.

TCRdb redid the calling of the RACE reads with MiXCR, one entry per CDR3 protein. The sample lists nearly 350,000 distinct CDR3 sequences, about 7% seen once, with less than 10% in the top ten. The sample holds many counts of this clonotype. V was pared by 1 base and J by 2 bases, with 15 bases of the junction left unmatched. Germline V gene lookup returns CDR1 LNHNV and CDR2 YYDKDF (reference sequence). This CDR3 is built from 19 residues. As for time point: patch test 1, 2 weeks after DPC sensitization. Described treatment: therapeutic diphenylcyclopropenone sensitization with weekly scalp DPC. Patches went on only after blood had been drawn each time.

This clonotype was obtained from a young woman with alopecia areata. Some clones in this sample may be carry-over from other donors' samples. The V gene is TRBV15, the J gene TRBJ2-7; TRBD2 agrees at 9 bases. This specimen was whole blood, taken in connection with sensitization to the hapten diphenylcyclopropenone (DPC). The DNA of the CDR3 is TGTGCCACCAGCAGAGGACACTTCCCCATAGCGGGGGTGCCCTACGAGCAGTACTTC. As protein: CATSRGHFPIAGVPYEQYF.